This T cell receptor (beta chain) derives from a study of cytomegalovirus exposure and HLA in healthy donors. Amplification used 60 Vbeta primers and 13 Jbeta primers. The repertoire was sequenced with immunoSEQ multiplex PCR; TCRdb's copy has only in-frame clones and lacks some. The repertoire holds about 95,000 clones, with about 81% as singletons. CDR3 length equals 16 residues. The V gene lost 1 base and the J gene lost 0 bases, with 9 bases spanning the gap. Looked up from germline, CDR1 is SGHAT and CDR2 is FQNNGV. The TCR comes from a woman aged 35 to 49 in good health and CMV-seropositive. The sequencing sample was made of PBMCs. The chain combines TRBV11-2 with TRBJ2-2; D is possibly TRBD1 (6 bases). CDR3 protein: CASSLATGTNTGELFF. In DNA form, the CDR3 reads TGTGCCAGCAGCTTAGCCACAGGGACGAACACCGGGGAGCTGTTTTTT. The full variable domain, completed using reference TRBV11-2 and TRBJ2-2, is EAGVAQSPRYKIIEKRQSVAFWCNPISGHATLYWYQQILGQGPKLLIQFQNNGVVDDSQLPKDRFSAERLKGVDSTLKIQPAKLEDSAVYLCASSLATGTNTGELFFGEGSRLTVL.